Presented here are 11 T cell receptor beta chains from one specimen sequenced in a study of early stage breast cancer tumors (dated by TCRdb to the late 2010s). The receptor library was made with the immunoSEQ multiplex PCR assay. TCRdb took over this immuneACCESS table, retaining in-frame rearrangements with V and J assigned. Such tables are incomplete; in checked studies, under half of the missing clones stem from an unresolved V gene, and the remainder is unexplained. The sample table holds some 6,000 clones, of which over 60% were seen once. The ten largest clones take up roughly 10% of the sample. The sequenced sample consisted of normal breast tissue next to the tumor. The receptors come from a person between 65 and 80 years old with breast cancer.

V and J are TRBV6-5 and TRBJ2-1; TRBD1 matches 9 bases. CDR1 is MNHEY and CDR2 is SVGAGI in the germline V gene. V shed 4 bases, J shed 3 bases, and the junction held 7 bases outside the gene matches. The CDR3 has 16 amino acids. The CDR3 protein is CASSSAGTGLYNEQFF. The CDR3 DNA reads TGTGCCAGCAGTTCTGCCGGGACAGGGCTCTACAATGAGCAGTTCTTC.

The V call is TRBV14, the J call TRBJ2-3; perhaps TRBD2 as D (5 bases). Germline-derived CDR1 and CDR2 are SGHDN and FVKESK. The CDR3 totals 14 residues. Trimming shortened V by 1 base and J by 6 bases, and 11 bases separated the two germline ends. This CDR3 reads CASSQGGLGDTQYF. DNA for the CDR3: TGTGCCAGCAGCCAAGGCGGGCTTGGGGATACGCAGTATTTT.

The rearrangement links TRBV5-1 to TRBJ2-3; 14 nucleotides line up with TRBD2. Unmatched junction bases numbered 10, after V lost 4 bases and J lost 3 bases. This CDR3 has 18 amino acids. The V gene's germline CDR1 is SGHRS and CDR2 YFSETQ. CDR3 in DNA: TGCGCCAGCAGCGGGGGGACTAGCGGGAGAACTATGACAGATACGCAGTATTTT. Translation gives CASSGGTSGRTMTDTQYF.

This chain links TRBV9 with TRBJ1-1, with a possible D match to TRBD1 (6 bases). Deletions cut 6 bases from V and 5 bases from J, with 17 bases between. From germline, CDR1 is SGDLS and CDR2 YYNGEE. This CDR3 has 14 amino acids. The CDR3 sequence is CASKGEGFETEAFF. The CDR3 DNA follows: TGTGCCAGCAAGGGGGAGGGGTTCGAGACTGAAGCTTTCTTT. Supplemented by reference TRBV9 and TRBJ1-1, the full variable domain reads DSGVTQTPKHLITATGQRVTLRCSPRSGDLSVYWYQQSLDQGLQFLIQYYNGEERAKGNILERFSAQQFPDLHSELNLSSLELGDSALYFCASKGEGFETEAFFGQGTRLTVV.

About this clone: At one end the junction does not follow the germline gene, possibly because of a read error. The rearrangement links TRBV20-1 to TRBJ2-1; TRBD2 aligns across 11 bases. Looked up from germline, CDR1 is DFQATT and CDR2 is SNEGSKA (reference sequence). This CDR3 contains 11 residues. In nucleotides, the CDR3 is TGCAGTGCTCCTAGATCGGGACTAGCGGTCTTC. This gives the protein CSAPRSGLAVF.

The gene calls are TRBV5-4 and TRBJ1-2; possible D gene TRBD1, 5 bases. V was shortened by 0 bases and J by 4 bases, with 10 bases between the two germline ends. The CDR3 length is 14 residues. Germline values: CDR1 SGHNT, CDR2 YYREEE (reference sequence). CDR3 nucleotides: TGTGCCAGCAGCTTGGTACAGGCGGCCTATGGCTACACCTTC. Translated: CASSLVQAAYGYTF.

This rearrangement joins TRBV5-1 to TRBJ2-1; 12 nucleotides align to TRBD2. Losses at the gene ends were 4 bases for V and 5 bases for J; bases not matched to a gene: 4. This CDR3 has 15 residues. Germline CDR1 is SGHRS and CDR2 is YFSETQ. This CDR3 is CASSAGLAGNNEQFF. CDR3 nucleotide sequence: TGCGCCAGCAGCGCCGGACTAGCGGGGAACAATGAGCAGTTCTTC.

The chain is built from TRBV11-3 and TRBJ2-1; D is uncertain. The CDR3 spans 14 residues. V was pared by 5 bases and J by 9 bases, with 17 bases between. CDR1 is SGHNT and CDR2 is YENEEA in the germline V gene. The CDR3 DNA follows: TGTGCCAGCAGCGAAAGAGCTCAACGCGGTGAGCAGTTCTTC. Translating gives CASSERAQRGEQFF.

V is TRBV4-2 and J is TRBJ1-4; 9 bases line up with TRBD1. The germline V gene encodes CDR1 LGHNA and CDR2 YNFKEQ. There are 16 residues in the CDR3. The junction had 6 bases not matched to a gene; V was cut back by 1 base and J by 6 bases. CDR3 amino acids: CASSQANTGGDEKLFF. The CDR3 DNA reads TGTGCCAGCAGCCAAGCAAACACAGGGGGCGATGAAAAACTGTTTTTT.

The chain carries TRBV10-1 and TRBJ1-1; D perhaps matches TRBD1 (6 bases). Trimming pared 5 bases from V and 8 bases from J, leaving 15 bases between. Germline-derived CDR1 and CDR2 are WNHNN and SYGVQD (reference sequence). The CDR3 is 13 amino acids. The CDR3 loop reads CASSSPQGGEAFF. The CDR3 DNA reads as TGCGCCAGCAGTTCCCCACAGGGTGGGGAAGCTTTCTTT.

This clone was counted between two and nine times. This rearrangement joins TRBV7-9 to TRBJ2-3; D possibly corresponds to TRBD2 (6 bases). Germline V gene data show CDR1 as SEHNR and CDR2 as FQNEAQ (reference sequence). The CDR3 runs 15 residues. Trimming took 5 bases from V and 5 from J, leaving 17 bases between them. Written as DNA, the CDR3 is TGTGCCAGCAGCCCACCCGGGACTCCGGGAGATACGCAGTATTTT. Its protein product is CASSPPGTPGDTQYF.